The next 24 T cell receptor beta chains were all read from a single sample in a study of CD8 T cells in ankylosing spondylitis. TCRdb re-called the 5' RACE reads through MiXCR, storing one row per CDR3 protein. The table shows approximately 100,000 distinct CDR3 sequences, with about 8.3% occurring only once. The sample consisted of blood, either unsorted or a sorted T cell fraction (not recorded which). The receptor set was obtained from a male donor with ankylosing spondylitis or in good health (not recorded which).

The sample holds many counts of this clonotype. J is TRBJ2-7 and V is TRBV20-1; D is undetermined. The V gene's germline CDR1 is DFQATT and CDR2 SNEGSKA (reference sequence). The ends were cut back, 0 bases at V and 8 bases at J, with 17 bases in the middle. The CDR3 runs to 14 residues. CDR3 amino acids: CSARDSVTPAQQYF. The CDR3 DNA sequence: TGCAGTGCTAGAGATTCGGTGACTCCGGCTCAGCAGTACTTC.

V usage is TRBV7-6 and J usage is TRBJ2-5; TRBD1 aligns across 10 bases. CDR3 size: 16 residues. The germline V gene has CDR1 SGHVS and CDR2 FNYEAQ. The V gene end was trimmed by 4 bases and the J gene end by 5 bases; junction bases not matched to a gene: 10. CDR3 loop: CASSSRKTGGRETQYF. In DNA, the CDR3 is TGTGCCAGCAGCTCTAGAAAGACAGGGGGCAGGGAGACCCAGTACTTC.

This clonotype came up many times. The V and J genes are TRBV29-1 and TRBJ1-2; 7 positions match TRBD1. This CDR3 spans 14 amino acids. CDR1 and CDR2 (germline): SQVTM, ANQGSEA. Losses at the gene ends were 0 bases for V and 6 bases for J; bases not matched to a gene: 7. CDR3 coding DNA: TGCAGCGTTGAAGAGGCAGGGGGTAGGAATGGCTACACCTTC. Translation gives CSVEEAGGRNGYTF.

Many counts were recorded for this clonotype. V gene TRBV9 combines with J gene TRBJ2-7; D uncertain. The CDR3 is made up of 14 amino acids. CDR1 is SGDLS, CDR2 YYNGEE, per germline. V lost 1 base, J lost 2 bases, and 10 bases lay in between. The CDR3 sequence is CASSVFPGTYEQYF. CDR3 bases: TGTGCCAGCAGCGTATTTCCAGGCACCTACGAGCAGTACTTC.

This clonotype was detected many times. The chain recombines TRBV7-2 with TRBJ2-5, with D perhaps matching TRBD1 or TRBD2 (5 bases each). The CDR3 runs to 15 residues. Germline CDR1 is SGHTA and CDR2 is FQGNSA. Trimming pared 4 bases from V and 3 bases from J, leaving 15 bases between. The CDR3 here is CASSYYGAGKETQYF. The CDR3 region has the DNA TGTGCCAGCAGCTACTACGGGGCCGGAAAAGAGACCCAGTACTTC. The full variable domain, in which reference TRBV7-2 and TRBJ2-5 provide the parts outside the CDR3, is GAGVSQSPSNKVTEKGKDVELRCDPISGHTALYWYRQSLGQGLEFLIYFQGNSAPDKSGLPSDRFSAERTGGSVSTLTIQRTQQEDSAVYLCASSYYGAGKETQYFGPGTRLLVL.

The genes are TRBV11-2 and TRBJ2-7; maybe TRBD2 (5 bases). Trimming removed 5 bases from V and 0 bases from J, with 23 bases in between. Per the germline V gene, CDR1 is SGHAT and CDR2 is FQNNGV. The CDR3 totals 18 residues. CDR3 sequence reads: CASSRTSGGGPNSYEQYF. The CDR3 bases are TGTGCCAGCAGCCGTACTTCTGGAGGAGGTCCCAACTCCTACGAGCAGTACTTC. Based on the CDR3 plus reference TRBV11-2 and TRBJ2-7, the full variable domain is EAGVAQSPRYKIIEKRQSVAFWCNPISGHATLYWYQQILGQGPKLLIQFQNNGVVDDSQLPKDRFSAERLKGVDSTLKIQPAKLEDSAVYLCASSRTSGGGPNSYEQYFGPGTRLTVT.

This clonotype was recorded many times. The V gene is TRBV6-2 or TRBV6-3, the J gene TRBJ2-1, with D possibly TRBD1 on 6 matching bases. CDR1 is MNHEY, CDR2 SVGEGT, per germline. The CDR3 runs to 14 residues. V shed 8 bases and J shed 3 bases, with 14 bases lying between them. CDR3 coding DNA: TGTGCCAGCGAGGGGACACATATCTACAATGAGCAGTTCTTC. This encodes CASEGTHIYNEQFF.

In this sample, this clonotype turned up a few times. The rearrangement joins TRBV4-3 to TRBJ2-7; D call uncertain. Germline V gives CDR1 LGHNA, CDR2 YSLEER. The V end was cut by 1 base, the J end by 3 bases, with 13 bases between. This CDR3 contains 15 residues. The CDR3 DNA reads TGCGCCAGCAGCCAAGTTGGTACACTGGGCTACGAGCAGTACTTC. This gives the protein CASSQVGTLGYEQYF.

This clonotype was seen many times. The genes are TRBV20-1 and TRBJ2-3; D gene uncertain. The CDR3 runs to 10 residues. Germline lookup yields CDR1 DFQATT and CDR2 SNEGSKA (reference sequence). Deletions cut 3 bases from V and 6 bases from J, with 4 bases between. The CDR3, as DNA: TGCAGTGCTAGTGCGGATACGCAGTATTTT. Residues: CSASADTQYF.

This clonotype was detected many times. The chain couples TRBV2 to TRBJ2-2; TRBD2 agrees at 10 bases. Germline CDR1 is SNHLY and CDR2 is FYNNEI. This CDR3 is built from 17 residues. The V gene end was trimmed by 6 bases and the J gene end by 3 bases; junction bases not matched to a gene: 10. The CDR3 region has the DNA TGTGCCAGCAGCAGTACTAGCGGGGTATTCGACACCGGGGAGCTGTTTTTT. Translation gives CASSSTSGVFDTGELFF.

This clonotype showed up many times. This rearrangement joins TRBV20-1 to TRBJ1-3, with a tentative D call TRBD1 (5 bases). The germline V gene has CDR1 DFQATT and CDR2 SNEGSKA (reference sequence). The V gene lost 3 bases and the J gene lost 2 bases, with 8 bases spanning the gap. The CDR3 covers 13 residues. DNA of the CDR3: TGCAGTGCTAGGCCGGGGGCTGGAAACACCATATATTTT. Amino acids: CSARPGAGNTIYF.

In this sample, this clonotype turned up many times. The CDR3 sequence: CASSPRLADQETQYF. The CDR3 bases are TGTGCCAGCAGCCCTCGACTAGCGGATCAAGAGACCCAGTACTTC. J is TRBJ2-5 and V is TRBV11-2, with 9 bases fitting TRBD2. Germline V gives CDR1 SGHAT, CDR2 FQNNGV. CDR3 length: 15 residues. Trimming removed 5 bases from V and 2 bases from J; junction bases left unmatched: 6.

This clonotype was observed at least ten times. The gene calls are TRBV10-3 and TRBJ2-1; D ambiguous. There are 14 residues in the CDR3. Trimming removed 6 bases at V and 7 bases at J, with 16 bases between. Per germline, CDR1 ENHRY and CDR2 SYGVKD. The CDR3 reads CAISPPDSKNEQFF. The DNA of the CDR3 is TGTGCCATCAGCCCCCCCGACTCAAAAAATGAGCAGTTCTTC.

This clonotype was recorded many times. The chain links TRBV5-1 to TRBJ2-1; 12 nucleotides line up with TRBD2. Germline assignment: CDR1 SGHRS and CDR2 YFSETQ. This CDR3 has 15 amino acids. Losses at the gene ends were 4 bases for V and 7 bases for J; bases not matched to a gene: 6. The CDR3 region has the DNA TGCGCCAGCAGCAGGACTAGCGGGACTCTGAATGAGCAGTTCTTC. Its protein is CASSRTSGTLNEQFF.

This clonotype came up many times. The V call is TRBV20-1, the J call TRBJ2-2; either TRBD1 or TRBD2 may supply D (5 bases each). The germline V gene has CDR1 DFQATT and CDR2 SNEGSKA (reference sequence). Trimming took off 1 base at V and 6 bases at J, with 6 bases between the two ends. This CDR3 is built from 12 residues. CDR3: CSARVGAGELFF. CDR3 in DNA: TGCAGTGCTAGAGTGGGGGCCGGGGAGCTGTTTTTT.

This clonotype was detected ten times or more. For the CDR3, the DNA is TGTGCCACCAGCAGAGATCGAACGGATCAGCCCCAGCATTTT. As protein: CATSRDRTDQPQHF. This chain connects TRBV15 to TRBJ1-5; D gene uncertain. Germline V gene lookup returns CDR1 LNHNV and CDR2 YYDKDF (reference sequence). The CDR3 is made up of 14 amino acids. Trimming took off 0 bases at V and 5 bases at J, with 8 bases between the two ends.

This clonotype was counted at least ten times. V gene TRBV21-1 combines with J gene TRBJ2-5. TRBV21-1 is listed as a pseudogene. The CDR3 runs 14 residues. Here the CDR3 DNA reads TGTGCCAGCAGCCCAGCGGGCTCTTGGGGGACCCAGTACTTC. Translated: CASSPAGSWGTQYF.

The V and J genes are TRBV20-1 and TRBJ2-3; D might be TRBD2 (5 bases). CDR1 and CDR2 from the germline V gene are DFQATT and SNEGSKA (reference sequence). The CDR3 is made up of 12 amino acids. V was shortened by 4 bases and J by 6 bases, with 11 bases between the two germline ends. As DNA, the CDR3 is TGCAGTGCTATGGGGAGCTCGGATACGCAGTATTTT. Protein: CSAMGSSDTQYF.

This clonotype has at least ten counts. This chain links TRBV7-6 with TRBJ1-1; 10 positions match TRBD1. Germline loops: CDR1 SGHVS, CDR2 FNYEAQ. This CDR3 is built from 16 residues. V gave up 5 bases and J gave up 3 bases; unmatched junction bases: 9. The CDR3 nucleotides are TGTGCCAGCAGCCCACGTCCCGGGACAGGGGACACTGAAGCTTTCTTT. It encodes CASSPRPGTGDTEAFF.

This clonotype was detected many times. The chain has TRBV20-1 and TRBJ2-1; 11 positions agree with TRBD2. V shed 7 bases, J shed 7 bases, and the junction held 6 bases outside the gene matches. The CDR3 consists of 13 residues. Germline V gives CDR1 DFQATT, CDR2 SNEGSKA (reference sequence). CDR3 residues: CSGRLAGGNEQFF. CDR3 sequence (DNA): TGCAGTGGGCGGCTAGCGGGAGGAAATGAGCAGTTCTTC.

This clonotype was detected only a few times. The chain uses TRBV12-3 or TRBV12-4 and TRBJ1-3; unclear D gene. V lost 6 bases, J lost 1 base, and 13 bases lay in between. CDR3 length equals 15 residues. The CDR3 sequence: CASRPRKGSGNTIYF. The DNA of the CDR3 is TGTGCCAGCAGACCCCGTAAGGGTTCTGGAAACACCATATATTTT.

At least ten counts were recorded for this clonotype. This chain joins TRBV29-1 and TRBJ1-1; no definite D call. The V end lost 4 bases, the J end lost 0 bases, and 9 bases lay between the germline ends. The length of the CDR3 is 13 residues. From germline, CDR1 is SQVTM and CDR2 ANQGSEA. The CDR3 nucleotides are TGCAGCGTTGCACAGACCATGAACACTGAAGCTTTCTTT. Translated: CSVAQTMNTEAFF.

This clonotype was recorded at least ten times. The chain recombines TRBV12-3 or TRBV12-4 with TRBJ2-5, with D possibly being TRBD2 (5 bases). The CDR3 is 15 amino acids. V dropped 6 bases and J dropped 7 bases, with 21 bases sitting between them. The DNA of the CDR3 is TGTGCCAGCAGCCCTCTGGTTGGGAGAGATGGGACCCAGTACTTC. Its translation is CASSPLVGRDGTQYF.

This clonotype was observed at least ten times. This sequence joins TRBV29-1 and TRBJ1-1, with TRBD1 identical over 10 bases. Germline V CDR1 and CDR2: SQVTM, ANQGSEA. V lost 5 bases and J lost 1; bases outside the gene matches: 4. The CDR3 has 14 amino acids. Here the CDR3 reads CSVTRDRGNTEAFF. The CDR3 region has the DNA TGCAGCGTTACCCGGGACAGGGGGAACACTGAAGCTTTCTTT.